The sequence of this T cell receptor beta chain was determined in a study of T cell changes during pregnancy in multiple sclerosis. The CDR3 extends over 14 amino acids. Trimming took 11 bases from V and 9 from J; bases not matched to a gene: 14. The germline CDR1 and CDR2 sequences are LNHDA and SQIVND (reference sequence). Data came from immunoSEQ multiplex PCR; TCRdb stores just in-frame clones and leaves some out. The sample records about 48,000 clones, over 75% being singletons. The TCR comes from a female donor with multiple sclerosis, enrolled in a pregnancy study. The specimen comprised CD4+ T cells from peripheral blood mononuclear cells, sampled in the second trimester of pregnancy. This chain connects TRBV19 to TRBJ2-1; 9 bases line up with TRBD1. The CDR3 sequence is CASSPGTGFSEQFF. The CDR3 region has the DNA TGTGCCTCTTCTCCCGGGACAGGGTTCAGTGAGCAGTTCTTC.